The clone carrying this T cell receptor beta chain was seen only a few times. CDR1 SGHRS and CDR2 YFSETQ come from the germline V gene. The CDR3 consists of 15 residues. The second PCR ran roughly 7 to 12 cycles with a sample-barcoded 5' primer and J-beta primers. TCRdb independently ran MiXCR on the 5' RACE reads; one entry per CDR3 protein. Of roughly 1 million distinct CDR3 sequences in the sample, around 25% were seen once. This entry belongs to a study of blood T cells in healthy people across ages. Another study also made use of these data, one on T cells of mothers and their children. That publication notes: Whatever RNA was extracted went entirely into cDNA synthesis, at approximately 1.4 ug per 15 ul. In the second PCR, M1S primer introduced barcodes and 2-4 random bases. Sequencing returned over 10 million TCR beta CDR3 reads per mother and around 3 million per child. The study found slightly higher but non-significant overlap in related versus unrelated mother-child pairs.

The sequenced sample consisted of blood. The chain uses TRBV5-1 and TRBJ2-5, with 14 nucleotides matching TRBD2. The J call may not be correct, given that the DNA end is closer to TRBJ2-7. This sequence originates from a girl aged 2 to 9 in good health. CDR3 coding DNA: TGCGCCAGCAGCTGGGGACTAGCGGGAGATTACGAGCAGTACTTC. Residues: CASSWGLAGDYEQYF.